This is a list of T cell receptor beta chains from one sample in a study of CD8 T cells in Susac syndrome. From the immunoSEQ multiplex PCR reads, TCRdb called clonotypes with MiXCR, one entry per CDR3 protein. This sample has 74,000 or so distinct CDR3 sequences, with 85% to 95% found just once. Specimen: CD4+ T cells from PBMCs. These TCRs come from a human donor with Susac syndrome. CDR3s include the opening cysteine and the closing phenylalanine or tryptophan. Fields, in order: D gene, V gene, CDR3 protein. D genes are given only for firm matches.

d_gene: -
v_gene: TRBV7-8
CDR3aa: CASGTDRRGVNQPQHF

d_gene: -
v_gene: TRBV5-1
CDR3aa: CASSLAAAGNTIYF

d_gene: -
v_gene: TRBV5-1
CDR3aa: CASSLDGTLNTEAFF

d_gene: TRBD1
v_gene: TRBV23-1
CDR3aa: CASSQSVTGDYEQYF

d_gene: -
v_gene: TRBV19
CDR3aa: CASSPEQGPWTEVFF

d_gene: TRBD2
v_gene: TRBV2
CDR3aa: CAGRAGGETQYF

d_gene: -
v_gene: TRBV7-3
CDR3aa: CASSLAQGRQETQYF

d_gene: TRBD1
v_gene: TRBV7-8
CDR3aa: CASSTRQGSNQPQHF

d_gene: -
v_gene: TRBV20-1
CDR3aa: CSGAPGLDGAETQYF

d_gene: TRBD2
v_gene: TRBV7-2
CDR3aa: CASSVRLAGSHEQFF

d_gene: -
v_gene: TRBV12-3/TRBV12-4
CDR3aa: CASSFVGPSQPQHF

d_gene: -
v_gene: TRBV7-2
CDR3aa: CASSLTSLRDTEAFF

d_gene: -
v_gene: TRBV6-6
CDR3aa: CASSTNRDYNSPLHF

d_gene: -
v_gene: TRBV7-2
CDR3aa: CASSLPPSVNTEAFF

d_gene: -
v_gene: TRBV7-2
CDR3aa: CASSRGGDISYEQYF

d_gene: TRBD1
v_gene: TRBV12-3/TRBV12-4
CDR3aa: CASGRTGQDRNGYTF